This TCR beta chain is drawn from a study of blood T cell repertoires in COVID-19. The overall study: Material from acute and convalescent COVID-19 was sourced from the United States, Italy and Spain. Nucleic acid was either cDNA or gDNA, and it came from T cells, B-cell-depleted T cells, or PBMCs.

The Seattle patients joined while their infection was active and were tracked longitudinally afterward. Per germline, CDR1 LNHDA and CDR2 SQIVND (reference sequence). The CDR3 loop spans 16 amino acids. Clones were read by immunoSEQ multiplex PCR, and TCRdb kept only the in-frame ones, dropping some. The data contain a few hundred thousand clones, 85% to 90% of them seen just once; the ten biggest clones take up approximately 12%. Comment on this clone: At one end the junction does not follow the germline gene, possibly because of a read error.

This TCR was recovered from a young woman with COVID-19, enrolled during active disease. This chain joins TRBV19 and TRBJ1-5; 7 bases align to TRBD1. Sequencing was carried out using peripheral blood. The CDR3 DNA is TGTGCCAGTAGAATAGGAGGGGGCTATCGCAATCAGCCCCAGCATTTT. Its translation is CASRIGGGYRNQPQHF.